Below, 24 T cell receptor beta chains from the same sample are listed, as sequenced in a study of blood T cells in healthy people across ages. A sample-barcoded 5' primer and a J-beta primer mix were used in a second PCR of roughly 7 to 12 cycles. Using its own MiXCR run on the 5' RACE reads, TCRdb lists one record per CDR3 protein. The table shows fewer than 900,000 distinct CDR3 sequences, with roughly two fifths occurring only once. Sequencing was carried out using blood. These receptors came from a woman aged 55-69 years in good health.

This chain joins TRBV5-8 and TRBJ2-3; 9 positions agree with TRBD2. Germline V CDR1 and CDR2: SGHTS, YDEGEE. V lost 5 bases, J lost 14 bases, and 18 bases stayed unmatched. The CDR3 contains 15 residues. DNA of the CDR3: TGTGCCAGCAGACCAAGACTAGCGGCATCCAGATACGCGTATTTT. Encoded protein: CASRPRLAASRYAYF.

There are a few counts of this clonotype. The V call is TRBV5-1, the J call TRBJ2-5; possibly TRBD2 for D (5 bases). The CDR3 totals 14 residues. Per germline, CDR1 SGHRS and CDR2 YFSETQ. Trimming left V 4 bases short and J 3 bases short, with 13 bases between. This CDR3 reads CASSLLRAEETQYF. The CDR3 DNA reads as TGCGCCAGCAGCCTATTGAGGGCTGAAGAGACCCAGTACTTC. The full variable domain, with the rest looked up from reference TRBV5-1 and TRBJ2-5, is KAGVTQTPRYLIKTRGQQVTLSCSPISGHRSVSWYQQTPGQGLQFLFEYFSETQRNKGNFPGRFSGRQFSNSRSEMNVSTLELGDSALYLCASSLLRAEETQYFGPGTRLLVL.

This clonotype has a handful of counts. CDR3 sequence: CASSLASRRQFF. The DNA for the CDR3 is TGTGCCAGCAGTTTGGCCAGCCGACGGCAGTTCTTC. The genes are TRBV12-3 or TRBV12-4 and TRBJ2-1; no clear D gene. The V gene lost 3 bases and the J gene lost 12 bases, with 12 bases spanning the gap. This CDR3 comprises 12 residues.

This clonotype was found many times. The J gene is TRBJ2-3, the V gene TRBV28; D is unclear. V lost 7 bases and J 3 bases, leaving 5 bases between the germline ends. This CDR3 comprises 11 residues. Germline lookup yields CDR1 MDHEN and CDR2 SYDVKM. The CDR3 DNA reads as TGTGCCAGCACCCGGACAGATACGCAGTATTTT. Amino acid sequence: CASTRTDTQYF.

This clonotype appeared a single time. The gene calls are TRBV4-1 and TRBJ2-1; perhaps D is TRBD1 or TRBD2 (5 bases each). V was cut by 0 bases and J by 0 bases, with 9 bases left in between. CDR1 is MGHRA, CDR2 YSYEKL, per germline. This CDR3 has 16 residues. CDR3 region: CASSQDGDVSYNEQFF. Here the CDR3 DNA reads TGCGCCAGCAGCCAAGACGGGGACGTCTCCTACAATGAGCAGTTCTTC.

This clonotype was detected only a few times. CDR3 bases: TGTGCCAGCAGTTACTCACGGGAAATCTATGAGCAGTTCTTC. This gives the protein CASSYSREIYEQFF. The V call is TRBV6-5, the J call TRBJ2-1, with D maybe TRBD2 (5 bases). CDR3 size: 14 residues. V was shortened by 0 bases and J by 8 bases, with 11 bases between the two germline ends. Germline CDR1 reads MNHEY; CDR2 reads SVGAGI.

Here the CDR3 reads CASSGRGASGFNTGELFF. The CDR3 nucleotides read TGTGCCAGCAGCGGGAGGGGCGCCAGCGGGTTTAACACCGGGGAGCTGTTTTTT. The chain links TRBV7-8 to TRBJ2-2; TRBD2 matches 7 bases. After removal of 5 bases from V and 2 bases from J, the junction contained 14 bases not matched to a gene. This CDR3 is 18 amino acids long. CDR1 is SGHVS, CDR2 FQNEAQ, per germline.

This clonotype was picked up a small number of times. V is TRBV5-1 and J is TRBJ2-1; 7 bases agree with TRBD2. Germline V lookup: CDR1 SGHRS, CDR2 YFSETQ. CDR3 length equals 18 residues. Unmatched junction bases numbered 19, after V lost 4 bases and J lost 6 bases. The CDR3 protein is CASSQGVVGGSRVNEQFF. CDR3 DNA: TGCGCCAGCAGCCAGGGCGTGGTTGGCGGGAGCCGAGTCAATGAGCAGTTCTTC.

This chain connects TRBV18 to TRBJ2-1, with TRBD1 matching over 9 bases. The germline gives CDR1 KGHSH, CDR2 LQKENI. V shed 4 bases and J 6 bases; nucleotides not matched to a gene: 7. This CDR3 spans 15 amino acids. The CDR3 DNA reads TGTGCCAGCTCACAGGGACAGGGTGATTCCAATGAGCAGTTCTTC. Protein product: CASSQGQGDSNEQFF.

A word on this clonotype: At one boundary the junction diverges from the germline segment, which might be a read error. This chain connects TRBV6-2 or TRBV6-3 to TRBJ1-1; D ambiguous. There are 10 residues in the CDR3. CDR1 is MNHEY, CDR2 SVGEGT, per germline. CDR3 protein: CASRNSEAFF. The CDR3 DNA sequence: TGTGCCAGCAGAAACAGTGAAGCTTTCTTT.

To note about this clonotype: A much larger clonotype is one base distant, so this may be a read error. The chain combines TRBV12-3 or TRBV12-4 with TRBJ1-2; 9 bases are shared with TRBD1. This CDR3 has 14 amino acids. CDR3 nucleotides: TGTGCCAGCAGGTTAGGGGACAGGGCTTATGGCTACACCTTC. This codes for CASRLGDRAYGYTF.

The chain uses TRBV2 and TRBJ2-5, with 9 positions matching TRBD2. The CDR3 is made up of 16 amino acids. Trimming took 7 bases from V and 11 from J; bases not matched to a gene: 20. Germline V CDR1 and CDR2: SNHLY, FYNNEI. In DNA form, the CDR3 reads TGTGCCAGCACCGACCAATCTAGCGGGGTGAACAATGAGCAGTACTTC. It codes for CASTDQSSGVNNEQYF.

This clonotype was observed a single time. The chain recombines TRBV2 with TRBJ2-3; D call uncertain. The germline CDR1 and CDR2 sequences are SNHLY and FYNNEI. The CDR3 covers 17 residues. Trimming shortened V by 5 bases and J by 2 bases, and 20 bases separated the two germline ends. The CDR3 DNA follows: TGTGCCAGCAGTTTAAATTCGGGCGCCCTCTCCACAGATACGCAGTATTTT. Its protein product is CASSLNSGALSTDTQYF.

This clonotype was counted only a few times. The rearrangement joins TRBV10-3 to TRBJ1-2; TRBD1 agrees at 8 bases. Germline trimming cut 4 bases from V and 6 bases from J; bases unmatched to any gene: 16. CDR1 is ENHRY and CDR2 is SYGVKD in the germline V gene. The CDR3 is made up of 17 amino acids. CDR3 sequence: CAISGRAGGLPQDGYTF. CDR3 bases: TGTGCCATCAGTGGAAGGGCAGGGGGCCTCCCCCAGGATGGCTACACCTTC.

CDR3 in DNA: TGCAGTGCTAGAGCGGGTCCCAGCTCCTACAATGAGCAGTTCTTC. Residues: CSARAGPSSYNEQFF. The chain employs TRBV20-1 and TRBJ2-1; D unclear. V was trimmed by 1 base and J by 0 bases, leaving 10 bases between them. This CDR3 contains 15 residues. Germline CDR1 is DFQATT and CDR2 is SNEGSKA (reference sequence).

The J gene is TRBJ1-2, the V gene TRBV29-1; the D gene is possibly TRBD1 (5 bases). Germline V gene lookup returns CDR1 SQVTM and CDR2 ANQGSEA. CDR3 size: 15 residues. V shed 2 bases and J shed 0 bases, with 13 bases lying between them. The CDR3 DNA reads as TGCAGCGTTGAAAGGGGCGGGGGGACTAACTATGGCTACACCTTC. Amino acids: CSVERGGGTNYGYTF.

The chain combines TRBV24-1 with TRBJ2-3; a possible D gene is TRBD2 (6 bases). The CDR3 spans 15 residues. Germline V gives CDR1 KGHDR, CDR2 SFDVKD. V lost 1 base and J 4 bases, leaving 11 bases between the germline ends. The CDR3 sequence: CATSDFRTNADTQYF. The CDR3 nucleotides read TGTGCCACCAGTGATTTCCGGACTAACGCAGATACGCAGTATTTT.

V is TRBV6-2 or TRBV6-3 and J is TRBJ2-1, with no clear D. Trimming pared 10 bases from V and 0 bases from J, leaving 16 bases between. The CDR3 runs 15 residues. CDR1 is MNHEY, CDR2 SVGEGT, per germline. Written as DNA, the CDR3 is TGTGCCACAGGCCCAGCGAGCTACTCCTACAATGAGCAGTTCTTC. Encoded protein: CATGPASYSYNEQFF.

V gene TRBV6-2 or TRBV6-3 combines with J gene TRBJ2-3; 9 bases fit TRBD1. Germline values: CDR1 MNHEY, CDR2 SVGEGT. There are 18 residues in the CDR3. With V trimmed by 5 bases and J by 4 bases, 16 bases remained unmatched. CDR3 sequence reads: CASSILYPGTGIPDTQYF. CDR3 coding DNA: TGTGCCAGCAGTATCCTGTACCCTGGGACAGGGATTCCAGATACGCAGTATTTT.

The chain recombines TRBV2 with TRBJ2-3; 8 bases are shared with TRBD2. Germline CDR1 SNHLY, CDR2 FYNNEI. V dropped 8 bases and J dropped 3; count of bases not matched to a gene: 19. The CDR3 consists of 18 residues. CDR3 protein: CASSTERGRVLITDTQYF. CDR3 in DNA: TGTGCCAGCTCGACAGAGCGGGGGCGAGTCTTGATTACAGATACGCAGTATTTT.

The gene calls are TRBV5-1 and TRBJ2-2; D is ambiguous. Trimming took off 0 bases at V and 2 bases at J, with 8 bases between the two ends. Looked up from germline, CDR1 is SGHRS and CDR2 is YFSETQ. This CDR3 is 15 amino acids long. The CDR3 spells CASSLAADNTGELFF. CDR3 nucleotide sequence: TGCGCCAGCAGCTTGGCGGCGGACAACACCGGGGAGCTGTTTTTT. The complete variable domain, with remaining parts taken from reference TRBV5-1 and TRBJ2-2, reads KAGVTQTPRYLIKTRGQQVTLSCSPISGHRSVSWYQQTPGQGLQFLFEYFSETQRNKGNFPGRFSGRQFSNSRSEMNVSTLELGDSALYLCASSLAADNTGELFFGEGSRLTVL.

This chain uses TRBV12-3 or TRBV12-4 with TRBJ2-1; D gene ambiguous. Trimming removed 8 bases at V and 4 bases at J, with 18 bases between. This CDR3 region has 15 residues. CDR3: CASSLVLSVYNEQFF. The CDR3 DNA reads as TGTGCCAGCTCCTTAGTTCTGTCCGTGTACAATGAGCAGTTCTTC.

Comments on this clonotype: The junction differs from germline at one of its ends, possibly a read error. The CDR3 spells CAGSLTRGQRHYGYTF. CDR3 DNA: TGTGCCGGCAGTTTAACGAGGGGTCAGCGCCACTATGGCTACACCTTC. The chain has TRBV12-3 or TRBV12-4 and TRBJ1-2; a weak D match, TRBD1 (5 bases). The CDR3 spans 16 residues.

The V call is TRBV20-1, the J call TRBJ2-7; D may be TRBD1 (6 bases). The CDR3 has 14 residues. The germline V gene encodes CDR1 DFQATT and CDR2 SNEGSKA (reference sequence). Deletions cut 2 bases from V and 0 bases from J, with 11 bases between. CDR3 loop: CSARMDRSSYEQYF. The CDR3 bases are TGCAGTGCTAGAATGGACAGAAGCTCCTACGAGCAGTACTTC.